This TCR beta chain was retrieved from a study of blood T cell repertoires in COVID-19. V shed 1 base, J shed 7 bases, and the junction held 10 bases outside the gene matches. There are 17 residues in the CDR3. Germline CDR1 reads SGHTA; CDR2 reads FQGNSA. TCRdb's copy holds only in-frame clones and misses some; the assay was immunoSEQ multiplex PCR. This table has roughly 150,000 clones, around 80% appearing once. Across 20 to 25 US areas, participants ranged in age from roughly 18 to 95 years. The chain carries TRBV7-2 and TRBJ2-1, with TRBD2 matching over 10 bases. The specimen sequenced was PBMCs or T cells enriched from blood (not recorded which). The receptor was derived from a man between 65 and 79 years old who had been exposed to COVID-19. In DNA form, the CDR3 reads TGTGCCAGCAGCTTAGAGTTGTCAGCGGGGGGGCATAATGAGCAGTTCTTC. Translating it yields CASSLELSAGGHNEQFF.